This T cell receptor (beta chain) originates from a study of neoadjuvant anti-PD-1 for oral cavity cancer. Across the whole study: Nivolumab at 3 mg/kg was mostly given biweekly, three to four doses, pre-surgery.

Generated by immunoSEQ multiplex PCR, the TCRdb table keeps only in-frame clones and is missing some. The sample gives some 14,000 clones, approximately 67% of which show up once; around 3.3% is in the top ten. Germline V CDR1 and CDR2: MNHEY, SVGAGI. Trimming shortened V by 8 bases and J by 7 bases, and 14 bases separated the two germline ends. The CDR3 sequence is 13 residues long. Time point given: after neoadjuvant nivolumab, at surgical resection. Cohort: HPV-negative, locally advanced oral cavity squamous cell carcinoma patients. This sequence joins TRBV6-5 and TRBJ1-4; D is ambiguous. The receptor comes from a person aged 40-85 years with oral cavity squamous cell carcinoma. The input for sequencing was PBMCs, taken after nivolumab (anti-PD-1) treatment. CDR3 nucleotides: TGTGCCAGCGGTGACCCCCGGCGTGAAAAACTGTTTTTT. Protein sequence: CASGDPRREKLFF.